One sample yielded the 9 T cell receptor beta chains listed below, sequenced in a study of blood T cell repertoires in COVID-19. Generated by immunoSEQ multiplex PCR, the TCRdb table keeps only in-frame clones and is missing some. The sample contains 150,000 to 200,000 clones, roughly 86% of which appear only once. Material: peripheral blood. The receptor set was obtained from a woman aged 50 to 65 with acute or convalescent COVID-19.

The chain uses TRBV19 and TRBJ2-3; 7 positions agree with TRBD2. With 4 bases clipped from V and 3 bases from J, the junction kept 4 bases outside the gene matches. The CDR3 has 14 residues. Germline V gene lookup returns CDR1 LNHDA and CDR2 SQIVND (reference sequence). As DNA, the CDR3 is TGTGCCAGTAGTAGCGGGAGTTGGACAGATACGCAGTATTTT. It is translated as CASSSGSWTDTQYF. The variable domain in full, with the rest retrieved from reference TRBV19 and TRBJ2-3, is DGGITQSPKYLFRKEGQNVTLSCEQNLNHDAMYWYRQDPGQGLRLIYYSQIVNDFQKGDIAEGYSVSREKKESFPLTVTSAQKNPTAFYLCASSSGSWTDTQYFGPGTRLTVL.

CDR3 in DNA: TGCGCCAGCAGGGAAACTAGCGGGAGCAATTTAGGCACAGATACGCAGTATTTT. Protein product: CASRETSGSNLGTDTQYF. The chain has TRBV5-1 and TRBJ2-3, with TRBD2 identical over 11 bases. CDR3 length: 18 amino acids. Per the germline V gene, CDR1 is SGHRS and CDR2 is YFSETQ. V lost 5 bases to trimming and J lost 1 base; unmatched junction nucleotides: 12. The full variable domain, rest sourced from reference TRBV5-1 and TRBJ2-3, is KAGVTQTPRYLIKTRGQQVTLSCSPISGHRSVSWYQQTPGQGLQFLFEYFSETQRNKGNFPGRFSGRQFSNSRSEMNVSTLELGDSALYLCASRETSGSNLGTDTQYFGPGTRLTVL.

The genes are TRBV7-2 and TRBJ1-2; possibly TRBD1 for D (6 bases). V dropped 4 bases and J dropped 5 bases, with 14 bases sitting between them. This CDR3 region has 14 residues. Germline values: CDR1 SGHTA, CDR2 FQGNSA. The CDR3 here is CASSSVRGEYGYTF. The CDR3 coding sequence is TGTGCCAGCAGCTCAGTCAGGGGCGAGTATGGCTACACCTTC.

In its sample, this clone was seen a few times. The chain couples TRBV18 to TRBJ2-7, with D tentatively TRBD2 (5 bases). The CDR3 is 15 amino acids. Germline lookup yields CDR1 KGHSH and CDR2 LQKENI. Trimming cost V 6 bases and J 5 bases, with 20 bases left between them. The CDR3 sequence: CASSLSRASSDEQYF. CDR3 sequence (DNA): TGTGCCAGCTCCCTTTCGAGGGCGTCCTCGGACGAGCAGTACTTC.

J is TRBJ1-5 and V is TRBV9; 9 bases agree with TRBD1. Trimming at V came to 4 bases and at J to 5 bases, leaving 7 bases not matched to a gene. Germline V gene data show CDR1 as SGDLS and CDR2 as YYNGEE. This CDR3 has 15 amino acids. CDR3 DNA sequence: TGTGCCAGCAGCATCGGGACAGGGTCAGATCAGCCCCAGCATTTT. Translating it yields CASSIGTGSDQPQHF.

This chain uses TRBV30 with TRBJ1-4; 7 bases match TRBD1. The CDR3 runs to 13 residues. After removal of 7 bases from V and 8 bases from J, the junction contained 10 bases not matched to a gene. CDR1 and CDR2 (germline): GTSNPN, SVGIG (reference sequence). CDR3 region: CAYEAGGREKLFF. CDR3 DNA: TGTGCCTACGAAGCAGGGGGGAGGGAAAAACTGTTTTTT. Full variable domain (rest looked up from reference TRBV30 and TRBJ1-4): SQTIHQWPATLVQPVGSPLSLECTVEGTSNPNLYWYRQAAGRGLQLLFYSVGIGQISSEVPQNLSASRPQDRQFILSSKKLLLSDSGFYLCAYEAGGREKLFFGSGTQLSVL.

This rearrangement joins TRBV6-6 to TRBJ2-1; a possible D gene is TRBD1 (5 bases). Germline-derived CDR1 and CDR2 are MNHNY and SVGAGI (reference sequence). V was shortened by 10 bases and J by 6 bases, with 16 bases between the two germline ends. The CDR3 sequence is 13 residues long. The DNA for the CDR3 is TGTGCCACCTGCCTGGCAGGGCTCAATGAGCAGTTCTTC. Its translation: CATCLAGLNEQFF.

This clone was observed a handful of times. The J gene is TRBJ1-1, the V gene TRBV20-1; no firm D call. The germline V and J ends were trimmed by 3 bases and 8 bases, with 16 bases remaining between them. This CDR3 comprises 13 residues. CDR1 is DFQATT, CDR2 SNEGSKA, per germline (reference sequence). The CDR3 DNA reads TGCAGTGCTAGTACGGTTAGTGAGTTAGAAGCTTTCTTT. This sequence encodes CSASTVSELEAFF.

The chain links TRBV5-5 to TRBJ1-6; tentative D call: TRBD1 (6 bases). Germline CDR1 SGHKS, CDR2 YYEKEE (reference sequence). Between the trimmed V and J ends, which lost 2 bases and 4 bases, there was a span of 13 bases. This CDR3 contains 16 residues. The CDR3: CASSFIAGDYNSPLHF. The CDR3 nucleotides read TGTGCCAGCAGCTTTATAGCAGGGGATTATAATTCACCCCTCCACTTT.